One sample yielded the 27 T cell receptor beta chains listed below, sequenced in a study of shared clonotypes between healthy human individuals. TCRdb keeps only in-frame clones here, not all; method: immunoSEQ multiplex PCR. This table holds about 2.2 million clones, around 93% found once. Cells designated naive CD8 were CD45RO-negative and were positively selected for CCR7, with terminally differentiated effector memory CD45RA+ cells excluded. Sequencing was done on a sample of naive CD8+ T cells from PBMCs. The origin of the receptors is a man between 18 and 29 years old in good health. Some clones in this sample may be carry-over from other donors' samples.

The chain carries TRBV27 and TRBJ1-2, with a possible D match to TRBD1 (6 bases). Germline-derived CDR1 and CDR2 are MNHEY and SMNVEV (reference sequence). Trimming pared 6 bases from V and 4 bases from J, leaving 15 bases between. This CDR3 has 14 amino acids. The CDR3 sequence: CASSPRGLAYGYTF. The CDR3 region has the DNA TGTGCCAGCAGCCCACGGGGGCTGGCCTATGGCTACACCTTC.

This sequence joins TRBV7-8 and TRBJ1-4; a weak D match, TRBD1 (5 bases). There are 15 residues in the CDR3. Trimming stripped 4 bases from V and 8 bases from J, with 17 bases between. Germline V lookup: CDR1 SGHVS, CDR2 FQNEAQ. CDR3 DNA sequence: TGTGCCAGCAGCTCTCCGGGACGCCGAATCGAAAAACTGTTTTTT. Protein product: CASSSPGRRIEKLFF.

This CDR3 is CASSPDRTVIYNEQFF. CDR3 in DNA: TGTGCCAGCAGCCCCGACCGGACAGTAATCTACAATGAGCAGTTCTTC. The rearrangement links TRBV7-3 to TRBJ2-1, with D possibly being TRBD1 (6 bases). The CDR3 spans 16 residues. CDR1 and CDR2 from the germline V gene are SGHTA and FQGTGA. V was pared by 5 bases and J by 3 bases, with 17 bases between.

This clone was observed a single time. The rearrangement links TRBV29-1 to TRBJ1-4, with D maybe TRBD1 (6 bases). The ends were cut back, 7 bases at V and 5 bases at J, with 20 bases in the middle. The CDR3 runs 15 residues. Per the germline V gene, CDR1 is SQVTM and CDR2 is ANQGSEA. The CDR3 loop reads CSAHGGVLDNEKLFF. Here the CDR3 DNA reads TGCAGCGCCCATGGGGGCGTGCTGGACAATGAAAAACTGTTTTTT.

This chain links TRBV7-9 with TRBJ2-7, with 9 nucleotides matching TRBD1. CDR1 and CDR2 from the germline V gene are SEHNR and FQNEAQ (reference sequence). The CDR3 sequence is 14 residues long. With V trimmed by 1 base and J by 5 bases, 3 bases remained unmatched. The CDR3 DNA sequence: TGTGCCAGCAGCTTAGAGACAGGGGGTGACGAGCAGTACTTC. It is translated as CASSLETGGDEQYF.

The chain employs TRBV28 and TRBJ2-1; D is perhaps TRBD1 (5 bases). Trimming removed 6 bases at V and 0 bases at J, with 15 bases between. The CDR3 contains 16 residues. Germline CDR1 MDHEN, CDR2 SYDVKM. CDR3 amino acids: CASSLPHTGSYNEQFF. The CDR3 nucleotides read TGTGCCAGCAGCCTTCCCCATACAGGCTCCTACAATGAGCAGTTCTTC.

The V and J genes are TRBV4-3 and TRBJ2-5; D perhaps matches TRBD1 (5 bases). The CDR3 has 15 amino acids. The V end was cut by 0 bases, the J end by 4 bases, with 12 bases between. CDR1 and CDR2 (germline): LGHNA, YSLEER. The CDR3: CASSQDIGAGETQYF. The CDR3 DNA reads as TGCGCCAGCAGCCAAGATATTGGGGCAGGAGAGACCCAGTACTTC.

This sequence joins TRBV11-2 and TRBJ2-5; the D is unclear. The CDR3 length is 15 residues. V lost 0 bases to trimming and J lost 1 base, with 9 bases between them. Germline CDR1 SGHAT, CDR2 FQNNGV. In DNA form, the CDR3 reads TGTGCCAGCAGCTTAGATCTTTGGAGCCAAGAGACCCAGTACTTC. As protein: CASSLDLWSQETQYF.

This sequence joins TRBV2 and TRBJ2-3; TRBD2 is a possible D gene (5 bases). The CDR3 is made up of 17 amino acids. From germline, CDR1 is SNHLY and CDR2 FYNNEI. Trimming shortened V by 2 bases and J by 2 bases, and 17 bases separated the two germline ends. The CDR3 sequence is CASSEWPSQVPTDTQYF. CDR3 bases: TGTGCCAGCAGTGAATGGCCTAGCCAGGTCCCCACAGATACGCAGTATTTT.

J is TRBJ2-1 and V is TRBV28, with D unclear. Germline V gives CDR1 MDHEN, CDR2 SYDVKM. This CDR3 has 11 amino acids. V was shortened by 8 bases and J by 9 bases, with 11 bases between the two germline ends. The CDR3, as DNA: TGTGCCAGCCAGAGGATCGGTGAGCAGTTCTTC. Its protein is CASQRIGEQFF.

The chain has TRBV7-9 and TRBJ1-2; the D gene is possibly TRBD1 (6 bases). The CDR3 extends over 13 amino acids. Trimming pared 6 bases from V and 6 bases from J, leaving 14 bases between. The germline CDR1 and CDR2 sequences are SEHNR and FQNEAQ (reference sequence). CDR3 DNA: TGTGCCAGCAGGAAAGAGAGGGGGGATGGCTACACCTTC. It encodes CASRKERGDGYTF.

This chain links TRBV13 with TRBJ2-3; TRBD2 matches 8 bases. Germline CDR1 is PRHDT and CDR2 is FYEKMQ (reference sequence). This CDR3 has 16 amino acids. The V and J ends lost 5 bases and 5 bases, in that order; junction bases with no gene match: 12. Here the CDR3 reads CASSHFERERIDTQYF. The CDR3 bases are TGTGCCAGCAGCCATTTCGAGCGGGAGAGGATAGATACGCAGTATTTT.

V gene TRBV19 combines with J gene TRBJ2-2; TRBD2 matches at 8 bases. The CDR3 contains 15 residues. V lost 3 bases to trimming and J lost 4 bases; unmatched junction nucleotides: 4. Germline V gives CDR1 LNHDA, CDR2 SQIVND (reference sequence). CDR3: CASSITRGGTGELFF. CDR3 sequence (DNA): TGTGCCAGTAGTATCACCCGGGGGGGCACCGGGGAGCTGTTTTTT.

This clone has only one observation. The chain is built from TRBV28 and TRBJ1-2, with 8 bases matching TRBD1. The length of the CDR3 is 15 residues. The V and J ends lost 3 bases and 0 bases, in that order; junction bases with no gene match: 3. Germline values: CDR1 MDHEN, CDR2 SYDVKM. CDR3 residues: CASSFLTGANYGYTF. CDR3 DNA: TGTGCCAGCAGTTTCCTGACAGGGGCTAACTATGGCTACACCTTC.

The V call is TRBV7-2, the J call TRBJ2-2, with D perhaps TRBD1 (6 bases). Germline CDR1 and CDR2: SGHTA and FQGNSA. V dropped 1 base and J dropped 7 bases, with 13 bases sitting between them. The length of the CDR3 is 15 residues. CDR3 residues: CASSLGDTVRGELFF. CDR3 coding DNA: TGTGCCAGCAGCTTAGGGGACACGGTCCGCGGGGAGCTGTTTTTT.

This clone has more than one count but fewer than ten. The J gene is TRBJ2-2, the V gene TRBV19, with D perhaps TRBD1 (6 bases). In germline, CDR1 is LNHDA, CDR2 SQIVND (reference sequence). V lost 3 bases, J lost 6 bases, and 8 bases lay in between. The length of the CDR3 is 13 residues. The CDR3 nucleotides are TGTGCCAGTAGTATTTGGGGGCCCGGGGAGCTGTTTTTT. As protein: CASSIWGPGELFF.

CDR3 nucleotide sequence: TGTGCCAGTAGTCCCCGTTTCGGGTCGGAGCAGCGAGAGACCCAGTACTTC. Protein sequence: CASSPRFGSEQRETQYF. This sequence joins TRBV19 and TRBJ2-5; no reliable D call. The CDR3 has 17 residues. Germline V gene sequence: CDR1 LNHDA, CDR2 SQIVND (reference sequence). V shed 5 bases and J shed 4 bases, with 23 bases lying between them.

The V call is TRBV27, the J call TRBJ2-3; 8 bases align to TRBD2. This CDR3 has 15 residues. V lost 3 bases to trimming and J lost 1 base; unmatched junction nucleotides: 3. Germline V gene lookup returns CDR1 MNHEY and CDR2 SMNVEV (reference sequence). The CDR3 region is CASSLALAGTDTQYF. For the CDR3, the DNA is TGTGCCAGCAGTTTGGCACTAGCGGGCACAGATACGCAGTATTTT.

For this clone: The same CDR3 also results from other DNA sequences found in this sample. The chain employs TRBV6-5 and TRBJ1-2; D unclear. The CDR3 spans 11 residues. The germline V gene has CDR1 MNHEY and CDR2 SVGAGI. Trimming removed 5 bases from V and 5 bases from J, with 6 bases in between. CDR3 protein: CASSAGYGYTF. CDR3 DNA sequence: TGTGCCAGCAGTGCGGGTTATGGCTACACCTTC.

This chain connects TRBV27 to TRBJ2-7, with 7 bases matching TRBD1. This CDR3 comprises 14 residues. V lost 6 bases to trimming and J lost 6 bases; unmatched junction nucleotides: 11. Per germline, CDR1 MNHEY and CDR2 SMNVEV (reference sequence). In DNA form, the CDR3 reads TGTGCCAGCAGCGTGACAGGGATTGGGCGCGAGCAGTACTTC. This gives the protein CASSVTGIGREQYF.

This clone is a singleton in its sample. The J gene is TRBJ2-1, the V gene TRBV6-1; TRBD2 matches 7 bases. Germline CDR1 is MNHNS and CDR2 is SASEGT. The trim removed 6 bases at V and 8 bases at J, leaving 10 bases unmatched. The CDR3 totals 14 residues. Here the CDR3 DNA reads TGTGCCAGCAGCCCCCCCGGGACTACTGATGAGCAGTTCTTC. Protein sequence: CASSPPGTTDEQFF.

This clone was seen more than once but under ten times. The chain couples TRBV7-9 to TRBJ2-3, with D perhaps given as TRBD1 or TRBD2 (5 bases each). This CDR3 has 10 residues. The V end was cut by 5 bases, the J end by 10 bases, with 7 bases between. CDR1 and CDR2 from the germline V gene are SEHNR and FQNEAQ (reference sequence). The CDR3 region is CASSEGPQYF. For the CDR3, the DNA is TGTGCCAGCAGCGAGGGACCGCAGTATTTT.

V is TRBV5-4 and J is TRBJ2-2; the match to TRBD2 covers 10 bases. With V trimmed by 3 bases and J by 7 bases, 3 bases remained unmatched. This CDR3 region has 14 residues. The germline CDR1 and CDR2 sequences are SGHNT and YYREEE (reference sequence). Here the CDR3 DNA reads TGTGCCAGCAGCTCTGGGACTAGCGACGGGGAGCTGTTTTTT. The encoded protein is CASSSGTSDGELFF.

For the CDR3, the DNA is TGTGCCAGCAGTTCCAGGACAGGGATCAGGCAGTACTTC. It yields the protein CASSSRTGIRQYF. This chain uses TRBV6-5 with TRBJ2-7; 8 positions agree with TRBD1. Trimming removed 4 bases from V and 9 bases from J; junction bases left unmatched: 8. CDR1 is MNHEY and CDR2 is SVGAGI in the germline V gene. The CDR3 consists of 13 residues.

The CDR3 spells CASSPYHTYEQYF. CDR3 nucleotides: TGTGCCAGCAGCCCCTACCACACCTACGAGCAGTACTTC. The chain uses TRBV7-2 and TRBJ2-7; D remains unclear. With 5 bases removed from V and 2 bases from J, the gap between germline ends came to 10 bases. CDR1 SGHTA and CDR2 FQGNSA come from the germline V gene. The CDR3 has 13 residues.

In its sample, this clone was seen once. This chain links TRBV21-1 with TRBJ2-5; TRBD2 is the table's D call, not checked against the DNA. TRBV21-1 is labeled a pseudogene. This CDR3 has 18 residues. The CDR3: CASRLPPGLCPARETQYF. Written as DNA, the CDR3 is TGTGCCAGCAGGCTCCCTCCGGGACTGTGCCCCGCCCGGGAGACCCAGTACTTC.

The CDR3 loop is CASRETGTYNEQFF. The CDR3, as DNA: TGTGCCAGCAGAGAGACAGGAACCTACAATGAGCAGTTCTTC. The chain links TRBV11-2 to TRBJ2-1; D perhaps matches TRBD1 (6 bases). The germline CDR1 and CDR2 sequences are SGHAT and FQNNGV. Trimming took 6 bases from V and 2 from J, leaving 11 bases between them. The length of the CDR3 is 14 residues.